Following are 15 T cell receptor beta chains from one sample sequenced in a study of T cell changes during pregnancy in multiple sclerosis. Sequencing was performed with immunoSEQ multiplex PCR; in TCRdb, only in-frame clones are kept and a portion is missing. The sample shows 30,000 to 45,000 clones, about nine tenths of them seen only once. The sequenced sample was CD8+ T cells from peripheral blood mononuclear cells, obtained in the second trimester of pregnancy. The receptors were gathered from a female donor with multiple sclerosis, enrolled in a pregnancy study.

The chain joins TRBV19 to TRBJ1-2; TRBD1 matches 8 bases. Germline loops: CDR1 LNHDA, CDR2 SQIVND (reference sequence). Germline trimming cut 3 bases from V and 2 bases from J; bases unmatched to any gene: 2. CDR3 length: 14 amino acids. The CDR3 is CASSIRTGNYGYTF. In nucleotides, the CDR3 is TGTGCCAGTAGTATCCGGACAGGGAACTATGGCTACACCTTC. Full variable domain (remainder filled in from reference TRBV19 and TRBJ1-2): DGGITQSPKYLFRKEGQNVTLSCEQNLNHDAMYWYRQDPGQGLRLIYYSQIVNDFQKGDIAEGYSVSREKKESFPLTVTSAQKNPTAFYLCASSIRTGNYGYTFGSGTRLTVV.

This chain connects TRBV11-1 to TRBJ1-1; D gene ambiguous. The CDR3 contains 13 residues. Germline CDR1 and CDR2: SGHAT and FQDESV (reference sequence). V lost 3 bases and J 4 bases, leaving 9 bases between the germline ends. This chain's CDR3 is CASSFWPPTEAFF. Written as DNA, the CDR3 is TGTGCCAGCAGCTTCTGGCCCCCCACTGAAGCTTTCTTT.

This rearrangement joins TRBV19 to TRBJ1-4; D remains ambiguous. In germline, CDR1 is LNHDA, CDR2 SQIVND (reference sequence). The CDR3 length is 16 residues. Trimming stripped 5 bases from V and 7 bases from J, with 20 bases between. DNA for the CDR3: TGTGCCAGTAGTCCCAGTATTGGGCAGGAAGGTGAAAAACTGTTTTTT. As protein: CASSPSIGQEGEKLFF. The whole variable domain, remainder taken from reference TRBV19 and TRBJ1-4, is DGGITQSPKYLFRKEGQNVTLSCEQNLNHDAMYWYRQDPGQGLRLIYYSQIVNDFQKGDIAEGYSVSREKKESFPLTVTSAQKNPTAFYLCASSPSIGQEGEKLFFGSGTQLSVL.

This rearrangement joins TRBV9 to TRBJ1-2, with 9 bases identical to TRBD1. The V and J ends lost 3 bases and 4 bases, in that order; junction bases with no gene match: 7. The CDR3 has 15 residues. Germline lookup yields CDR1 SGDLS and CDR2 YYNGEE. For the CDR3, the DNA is TGTGCCAGCAGCGGAACAGGGGGCGAGGGCTATGGCTACACCTTC. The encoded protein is CASSGTGGEGYGYTF.

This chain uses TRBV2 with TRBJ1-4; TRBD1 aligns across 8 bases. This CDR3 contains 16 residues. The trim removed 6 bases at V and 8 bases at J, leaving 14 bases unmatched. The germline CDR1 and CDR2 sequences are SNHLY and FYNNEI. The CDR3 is CASRHRTGSVKEKLFF. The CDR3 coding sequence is TGTGCCAGCAGACACAGGACAGGGTCGGTTAAAGAAAAACTGTTTTTT.

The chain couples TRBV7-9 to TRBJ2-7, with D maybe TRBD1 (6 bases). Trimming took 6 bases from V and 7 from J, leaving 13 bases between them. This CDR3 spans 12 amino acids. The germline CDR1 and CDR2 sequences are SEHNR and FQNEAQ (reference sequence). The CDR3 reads CASRYRVEEQYF. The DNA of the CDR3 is TGTGCCAGCAGATACAGGGTGGAGGAGCAGTACTTC.

CDR3 region: CASSLGGRSYEQYF. DNA of the CDR3: TGTGCCAGCAGCTTGGGGGGGCGCAGCTACGAGCAGTACTTC. This chain connects TRBV5-5 to TRBJ2-7; tentative D call: TRBD1 (6 bases). Per the germline V gene, CDR1 is SGHKS and CDR2 is YYEKEE (reference sequence). The CDR3 covers 14 residues. The germline V and J ends were trimmed by 0 bases and 3 bases, with 10 bases remaining between them.

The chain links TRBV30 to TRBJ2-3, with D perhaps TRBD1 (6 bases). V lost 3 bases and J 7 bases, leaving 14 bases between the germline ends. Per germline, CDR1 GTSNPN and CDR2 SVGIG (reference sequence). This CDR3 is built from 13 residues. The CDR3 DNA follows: TGTGCCTGGAGACGTGGGGGCGAGAATACGCAGTATTTT. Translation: CAWRRGGENTQYF.

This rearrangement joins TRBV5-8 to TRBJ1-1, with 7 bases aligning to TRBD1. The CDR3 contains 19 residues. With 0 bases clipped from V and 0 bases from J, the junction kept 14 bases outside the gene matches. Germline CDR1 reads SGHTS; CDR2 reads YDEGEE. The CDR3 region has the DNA TGTGCCAGCAGCTTGGAGGGGCAGGGGGGTTTTCTTATGAACACTGAAGCTTTCTTT. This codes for CASSLEGQGGFLMNTEAFF.

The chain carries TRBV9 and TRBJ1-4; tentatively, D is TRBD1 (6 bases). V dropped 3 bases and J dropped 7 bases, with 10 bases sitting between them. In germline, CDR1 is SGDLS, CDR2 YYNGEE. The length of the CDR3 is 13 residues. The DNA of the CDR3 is TGTGCCAGCAGCGAAGGGGGGGGTGAAAAACTGTTTTTT. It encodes CASSEGGGEKLFF.

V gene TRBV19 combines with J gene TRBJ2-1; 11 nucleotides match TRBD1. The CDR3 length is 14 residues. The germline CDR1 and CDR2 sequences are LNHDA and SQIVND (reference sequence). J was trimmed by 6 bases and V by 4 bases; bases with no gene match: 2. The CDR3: CASSKGTGGNEQFF. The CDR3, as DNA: TGTGCCAGTAGTAAAGGGACAGGGGGCAATGAGCAGTTCTTC.

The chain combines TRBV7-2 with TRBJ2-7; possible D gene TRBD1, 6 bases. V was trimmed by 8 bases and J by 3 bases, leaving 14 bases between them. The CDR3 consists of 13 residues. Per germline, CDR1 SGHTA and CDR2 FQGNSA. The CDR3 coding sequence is TGTGCCAGCGGACAGTTGGGACGCTACGAGCAGTACTTC. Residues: CASGQLGRYEQYF.

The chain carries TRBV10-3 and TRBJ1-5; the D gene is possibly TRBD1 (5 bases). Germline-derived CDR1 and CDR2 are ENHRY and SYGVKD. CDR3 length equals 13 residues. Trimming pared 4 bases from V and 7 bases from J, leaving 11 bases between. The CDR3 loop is CAISGGGGQPQHF. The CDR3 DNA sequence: TGTGCCATCAGTGGGGGGGGTGGGCAGCCCCAGCATTTT.

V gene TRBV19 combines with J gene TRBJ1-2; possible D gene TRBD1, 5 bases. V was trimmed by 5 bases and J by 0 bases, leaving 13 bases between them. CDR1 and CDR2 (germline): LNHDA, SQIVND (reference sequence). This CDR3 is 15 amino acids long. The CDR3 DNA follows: TGTGCCAGTAGTTCGACGGACAATCCTAACTATGGCTACACCTTC. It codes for CASSSTDNPNYGYTF.

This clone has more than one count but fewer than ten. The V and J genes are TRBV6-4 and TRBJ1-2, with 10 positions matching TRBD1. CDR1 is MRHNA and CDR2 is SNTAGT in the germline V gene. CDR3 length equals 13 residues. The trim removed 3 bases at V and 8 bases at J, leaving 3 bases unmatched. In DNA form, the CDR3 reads TGTGCCAGCAGTGAAGGGGACAGGGGAGGCTACACCTTC. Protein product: CASSEGDRGGYTF.